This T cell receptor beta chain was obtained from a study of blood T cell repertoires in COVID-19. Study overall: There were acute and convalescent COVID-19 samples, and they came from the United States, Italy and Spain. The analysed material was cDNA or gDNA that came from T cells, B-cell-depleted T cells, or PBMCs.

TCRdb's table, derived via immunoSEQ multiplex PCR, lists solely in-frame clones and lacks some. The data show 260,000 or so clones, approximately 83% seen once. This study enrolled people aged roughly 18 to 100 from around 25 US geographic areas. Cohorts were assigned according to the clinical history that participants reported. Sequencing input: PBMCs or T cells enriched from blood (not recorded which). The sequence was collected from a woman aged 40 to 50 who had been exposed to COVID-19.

DNA for the CDR3: TGTGCCAGCAGTTATCGGGGACAGGGTGGTTACGAGCAGTACTTC. Translated, it gives CASSYRGQGGYEQYF. This sequence joins TRBV27 and TRBJ2-7; 9 bases match TRBD1. Germline values: CDR1 MNHEY, CDR2 SMNVEV (reference sequence). CDR3 length: 15 amino acids. V lost 4 bases, J lost 4 bases, and 8 bases stayed unmatched.